This entry lists 3 T cell receptor beta chains sequenced from one sample in a study of technical replicates of blood from a few donors. Sequencing was performed with immunoSEQ multiplex PCR; in TCRdb, only in-frame clones are kept and a portion is missing. The data hold fewer than 45,000 clones, with around 96% observed a single time. What was sequenced was T cells isolated from PBMCs. The receptor set was obtained from a human donor in good health.

The chain uses TRBV2 and TRBJ2-1; tentative D call: TRBD2 (6 bases). Between the trimmed V and J ends, which lost 4 bases and 7 bases, there was a span of 20 bases. CDR1 SNHLY and CDR2 FYNNEI come from the germline V gene. The CDR3 has 16 amino acids. CDR3 sequence (DNA): TGTGCCAGCAGTGGAGTGGGGGGAGACCTTGGGAATGAGCAGTTCTTC. This translates into CASSGVGGDLGNEQFF.

V usage is TRBV7-6 and J usage is TRBJ2-7; D might be TRBD2 (6 bases). Looked up from germline, CDR1 is SGHVS and CDR2 is FNYEAQ. V was clipped by 2 bases and J by 2 bases, with 10 bases between them. CDR3 length: 14 amino acids. The CDR3 is CASSLSGRPYEQYF. Here the CDR3 DNA reads TGTGCCAGCAGCTTATCCGGGAGACCCTACGAGCAGTACTTC.

The chain couples TRBV7-9 to TRBJ2-1; 8 bases map to TRBD2. This CDR3 has 15 amino acids. The V gene end was trimmed by 5 bases and the J gene end by 4 bases; junction bases not matched to a gene: 7. Germline CDR1 SEHNR, CDR2 FQNEAQ (reference sequence). The CDR3 DNA is TGTGCCAGCAGCCTCACTAGCGGAGAATACAATGAGCAGTTCTTC. It yields the protein CASSLTSGEYNEQFF.